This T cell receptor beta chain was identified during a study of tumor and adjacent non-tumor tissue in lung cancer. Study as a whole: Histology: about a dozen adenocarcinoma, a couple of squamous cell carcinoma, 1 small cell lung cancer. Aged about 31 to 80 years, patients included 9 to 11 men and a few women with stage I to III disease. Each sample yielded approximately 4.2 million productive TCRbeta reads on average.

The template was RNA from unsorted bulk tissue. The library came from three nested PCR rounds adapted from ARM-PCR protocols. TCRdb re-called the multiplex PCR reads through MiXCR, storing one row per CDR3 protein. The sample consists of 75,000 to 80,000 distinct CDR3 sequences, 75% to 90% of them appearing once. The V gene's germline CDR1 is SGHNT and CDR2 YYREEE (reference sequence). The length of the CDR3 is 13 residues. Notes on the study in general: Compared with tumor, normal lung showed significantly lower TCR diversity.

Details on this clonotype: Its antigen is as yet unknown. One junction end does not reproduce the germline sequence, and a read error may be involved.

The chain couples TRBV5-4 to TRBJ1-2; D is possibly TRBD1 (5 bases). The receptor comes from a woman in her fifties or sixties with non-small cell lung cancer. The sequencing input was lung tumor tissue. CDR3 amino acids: CASSFDSHYSYTF. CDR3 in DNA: TGTGCCAGCAGCTTCGACAGCCACTATAGCTACACCTTC.